This T cell receptor beta chain came from a study of T cell repertoires in cytomegalovirus infection. Findings and limits, study-wide: People with CMV and the relevant HLA were identified by cumulative public TCR beta family frequency. In two of eight donors, the top clonotype was HLA-C-restricted CMV-specific.

From the reads, TCRdb called clonotypes with MiXCR, one entry per CDR3 protein. The sample contains 300,000 to 400,000 distinct CDR3 sequences, approximately 25% of which appear only once. This CDR3 is 15 amino acids long. From germline, CDR1 is KGHDR and CDR2 SFDVKD. V trimming: 7 bases; J trimming: 0 bases; junction bases outside the gene matches: 4. This clonotype was picked up a small number of times. Its specificity is not known. This specimen was cultured PBMCs, taken from culture after CMV antigen stimulation. The gene calls are TRBV24-1 and TRBJ2-1; 8 positions match TRBD2. This clonotype was obtained from a human donor in good health (CMV status not recorded). Some clones in this sample may be carry-over from other donors' samples. The CDR3 DNA reads TGTGCCACCAGAGGAACTAGCGGCTCCTACAATGAGCAGTTCTTC. Protein: CATRGTSGSYNEQFF.